The 7 T cell receptor beta chains presented below share a single source sample, sequenced in a study of blood T cell repertoires in COVID-19. Data came from immunoSEQ multiplex PCR; TCRdb stores just in-frame clones and leaves some out. This table holds a few hundred thousand clones, roughly 89% found once. The sequenced sample consisted of peripheral blood. The receptors here all came from a woman in her 40s who had recovered from COVID-19.

This rearrangement joins TRBV24-1 to TRBJ2-1, with 13 bases that match TRBD2. The CDR3 length is 19 residues. The germline CDR1 and CDR2 sequences are KGHDR and SFDVKD. V shed 2 bases, J shed 4 bases, and the junction held 10 bases outside the gene matches. CDR3 sequence reads: CATSDSRFTSGGGYNEQFF. DNA for the CDR3: TGTGCCACCAGTGATTCCAGGTTCACTAGCGGGGGGGGATACAATGAGCAGTTCTTC.

This chain joins TRBV5-1 and TRBJ2-1; 9 nucleotides align to TRBD2. CDR3 length: 16 amino acids. Germline trimming cut 4 bases from V and 5 bases from J; bases unmatched to any gene: 10. Germline V gene lookup returns CDR1 SGHRS and CDR2 YFSETQ. CDR3 sequence reads: CASSQNQRGADNEQFF. DNA for the CDR3: TGCGCCAGCAGCCAAAACCAGCGGGGGGCCGACAATGAGCAGTTCTTC.

The chain carries TRBV12-3 or TRBV12-4 and TRBJ2-5, with D unresolved. The CDR3 consists of 13 residues. V lost 9 bases, J lost 1 base, and 12 bases lay in between. CDR3 protein: CASSVAGQETQYF. CDR3 bases: TGTGCCAGTTCTGTGGCAGGCCAAGAGACCCAGTACTTC.

The DNA for the CDR3 is TGTGCCAGCAGTTATGCCCAGGGCACAGATACGCAGTATTTT. It codes for CASSYAQGTDTQYF. This chain joins TRBV6-5 and TRBJ2-3; D unresolved. CDR1 and CDR2 (germline): MNHEY, SVGAGI. There are 14 residues in the CDR3. V gave up 3 bases and J gave up 1 base, with 8 bases separating them.

The CDR3: CASSVLPEGETQYF. CDR3 nucleotide sequence: TGTGCCAGCAGTGTACTCCCTGAGGGAGAGACCCAGTACTTC. The chain uses TRBV2 and TRBJ2-5; D is perhaps TRBD2 (5 bases). This CDR3 is 14 amino acids long. V was trimmed by 4 bases and J by 4 bases, leaving 13 bases between them. CDR1 is SNHLY and CDR2 is FYNNEI in the germline V gene.

The rearrangement joins TRBV28 to TRBJ2-3; 8 nucleotides match TRBD1. The CDR3 is made up of 14 amino acids. Germline values: CDR1 MDHEN, CDR2 SYDVKM. V shed 5 bases and J 6 bases; nucleotides not matched to a gene: 7. CDR3 nucleotide sequence: TGTGCCAGCAGTCCCGGACAGGGCGGGGATACGCAGTATTTT. The encoded protein is CASSPGQGGDTQYF.

The J gene is TRBJ2-5, the V gene TRBV30; D gene unclear. This CDR3 is built from 11 residues. The V gene lost 1 base and the J gene lost 3 bases, with 3 bases spanning the gap. Germline CDR1 and CDR2: GTSNPN and SVGIG (reference sequence). CDR3 nucleotide sequence: TGTGCCTGGAGTGCTAAAGAGACCCAGTACTTC. It translates to CAWSAKETQYF.